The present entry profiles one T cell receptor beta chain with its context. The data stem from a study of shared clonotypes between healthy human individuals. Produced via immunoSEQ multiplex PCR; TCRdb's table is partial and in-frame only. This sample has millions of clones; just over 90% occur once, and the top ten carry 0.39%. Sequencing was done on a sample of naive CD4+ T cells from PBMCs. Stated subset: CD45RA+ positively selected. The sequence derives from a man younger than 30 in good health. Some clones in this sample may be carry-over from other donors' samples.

As DNA, the CDR3 is TGTGCCAGCAGCCACCGGGACAGAAGCACAGATACGCAGTATTTT. Protein sequence: CASSHRDRSTDTQYF. The rearrangement uses TRBV7-3 and TRBJ2-3; 7 nucleotides align to TRBD1. The CDR3 is 15 amino acids. In germline, CDR1 is SGHTA, CDR2 FQGTGA. J gave up 0 bases and V 5 bases, and 5 bases lay outside the gene matches. Full variable domain (rest looked up from reference TRBV7-3 and TRBJ2-3): GAGVSQTPSNKVTEKGKYVELRCDPISGHTALYWYRQSLGQGPEFLIYFQGTGAADDSGLPNDRFFAVRPEGSVSTLKIQRTERGDSAVYLCASSHRDRSTDTQYFGPGTRLTVL.